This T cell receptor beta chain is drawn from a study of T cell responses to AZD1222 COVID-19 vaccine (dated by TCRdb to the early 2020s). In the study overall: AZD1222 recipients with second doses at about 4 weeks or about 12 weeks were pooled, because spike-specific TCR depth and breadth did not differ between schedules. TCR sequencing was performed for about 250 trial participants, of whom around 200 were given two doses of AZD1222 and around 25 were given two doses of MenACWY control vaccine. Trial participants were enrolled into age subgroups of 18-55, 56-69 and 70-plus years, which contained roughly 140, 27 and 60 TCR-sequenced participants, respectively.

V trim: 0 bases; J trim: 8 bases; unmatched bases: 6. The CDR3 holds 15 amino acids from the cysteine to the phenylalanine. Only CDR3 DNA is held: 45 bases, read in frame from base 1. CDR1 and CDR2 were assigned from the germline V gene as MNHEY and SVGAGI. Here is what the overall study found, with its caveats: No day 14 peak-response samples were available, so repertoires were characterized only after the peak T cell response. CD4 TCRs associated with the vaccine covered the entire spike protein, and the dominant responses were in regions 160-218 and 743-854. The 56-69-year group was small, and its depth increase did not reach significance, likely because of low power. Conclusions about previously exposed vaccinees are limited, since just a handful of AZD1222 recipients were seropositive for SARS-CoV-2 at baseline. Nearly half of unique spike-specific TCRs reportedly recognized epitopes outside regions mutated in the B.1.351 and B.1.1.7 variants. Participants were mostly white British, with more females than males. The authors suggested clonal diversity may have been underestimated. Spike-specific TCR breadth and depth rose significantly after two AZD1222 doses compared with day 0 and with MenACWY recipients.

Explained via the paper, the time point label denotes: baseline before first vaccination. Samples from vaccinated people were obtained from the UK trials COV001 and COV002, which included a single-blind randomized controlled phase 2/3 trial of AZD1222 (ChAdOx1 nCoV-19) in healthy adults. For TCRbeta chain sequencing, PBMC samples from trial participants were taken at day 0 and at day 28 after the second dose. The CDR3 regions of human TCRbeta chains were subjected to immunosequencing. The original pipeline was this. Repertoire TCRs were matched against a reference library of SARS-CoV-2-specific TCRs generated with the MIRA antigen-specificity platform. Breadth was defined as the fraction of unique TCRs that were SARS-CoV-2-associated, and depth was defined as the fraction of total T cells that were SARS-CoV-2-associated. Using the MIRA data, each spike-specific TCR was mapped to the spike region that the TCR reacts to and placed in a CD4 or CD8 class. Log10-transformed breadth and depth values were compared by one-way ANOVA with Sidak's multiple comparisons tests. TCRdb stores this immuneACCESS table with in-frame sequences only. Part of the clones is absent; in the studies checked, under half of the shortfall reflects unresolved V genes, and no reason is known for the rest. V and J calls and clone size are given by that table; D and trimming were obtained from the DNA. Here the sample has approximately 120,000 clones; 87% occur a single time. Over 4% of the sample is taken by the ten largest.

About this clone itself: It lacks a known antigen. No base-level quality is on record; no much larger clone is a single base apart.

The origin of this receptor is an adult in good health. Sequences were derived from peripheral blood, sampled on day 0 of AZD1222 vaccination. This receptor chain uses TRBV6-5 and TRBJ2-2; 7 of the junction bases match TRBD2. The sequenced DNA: TGTGCCAGCAGTTACTCGGGGGGGGAGACTGGGGAGCTGTTTTTT. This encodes CASSYSGGETGELFF.